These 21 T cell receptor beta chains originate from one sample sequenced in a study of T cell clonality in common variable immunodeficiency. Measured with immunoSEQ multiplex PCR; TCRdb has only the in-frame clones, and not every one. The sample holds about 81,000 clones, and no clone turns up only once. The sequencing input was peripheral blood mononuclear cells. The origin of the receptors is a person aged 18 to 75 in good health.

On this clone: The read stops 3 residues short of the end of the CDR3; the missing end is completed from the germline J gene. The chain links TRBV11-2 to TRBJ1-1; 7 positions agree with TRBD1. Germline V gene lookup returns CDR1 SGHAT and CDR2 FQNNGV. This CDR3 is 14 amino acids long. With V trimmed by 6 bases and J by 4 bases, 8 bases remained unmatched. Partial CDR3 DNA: TGTGCCAGCAGGCTCGAGGGGGCAACCACTGAA. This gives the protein CASRLEGATTE. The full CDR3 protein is CASRLEGATTEAFF.

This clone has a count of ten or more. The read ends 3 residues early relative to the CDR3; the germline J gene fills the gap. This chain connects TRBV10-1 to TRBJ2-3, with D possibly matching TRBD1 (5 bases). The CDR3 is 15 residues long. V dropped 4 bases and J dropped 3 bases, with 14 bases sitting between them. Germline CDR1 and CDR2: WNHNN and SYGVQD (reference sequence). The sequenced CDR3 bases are TGCGCCAGCAGTGCTACAGGTTTTTTGACAGATACG. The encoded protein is CASSATGFLTDT. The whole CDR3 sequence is CASSATGFLTDTQYF.

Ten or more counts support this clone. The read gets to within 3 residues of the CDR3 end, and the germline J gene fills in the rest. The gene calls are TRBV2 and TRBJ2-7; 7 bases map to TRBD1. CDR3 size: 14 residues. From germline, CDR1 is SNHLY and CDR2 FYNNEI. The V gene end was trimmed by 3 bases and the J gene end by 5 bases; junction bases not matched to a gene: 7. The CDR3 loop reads CASSEGTEIDEQYF. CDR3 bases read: TGTGCCAGCAGTGAGGGGACAGAAATCGACGAG.

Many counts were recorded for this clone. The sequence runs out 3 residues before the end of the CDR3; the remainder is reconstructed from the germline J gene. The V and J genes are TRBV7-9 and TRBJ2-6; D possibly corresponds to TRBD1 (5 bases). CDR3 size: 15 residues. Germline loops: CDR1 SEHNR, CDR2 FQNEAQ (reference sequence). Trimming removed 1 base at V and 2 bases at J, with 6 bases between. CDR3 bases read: TGTGCCAGCAGCTTAGGGGGCACTGGGGCCAACGTC. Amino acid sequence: CASSLGGTGANV. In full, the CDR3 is CASSLGGTGANVLTF.

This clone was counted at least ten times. Incomplete CDR3 DNA: TGTGCCAGCTCTAGTTTGGGCCCCGGGGGAGATACG. Its protein is CASSSLGPGGDT. The CDR3, in full, reads CASSSLGPGGDTQYF. V gene TRBV18 combines with J gene TRBJ2-3; D is possibly TRBD2 (6 bases). Read coverage stops 3 residues before the CDR3 terminus; the germline J gene supplies the remainder. This CDR3 region has 15 residues. Germline CDR1 reads KGHSH; CDR2 reads LQKENI. V was pared by 6 bases and J by 5 bases, with 18 bases between. Supplemented by reference TRBV18 and TRBJ2-3, the full variable domain reads NAGVMQNPRHLVRRRGQEARLRCSPMKGHSHVYWYRQLPEEGLKFMVYLQKENIIDESGMPKERFSAEFPKEGPSILRIQQVVRGDSAAYFCASSSLGPGGDTQYFGPGTRLTVL.

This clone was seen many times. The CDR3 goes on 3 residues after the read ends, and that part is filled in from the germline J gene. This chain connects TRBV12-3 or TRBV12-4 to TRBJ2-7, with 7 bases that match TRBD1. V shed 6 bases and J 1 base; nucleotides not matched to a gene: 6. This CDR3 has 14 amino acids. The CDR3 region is CASRVTGYSYEQYF. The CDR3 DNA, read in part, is TGTGCCAGCAGGGTGACAGGGTATTCCTACGAG.

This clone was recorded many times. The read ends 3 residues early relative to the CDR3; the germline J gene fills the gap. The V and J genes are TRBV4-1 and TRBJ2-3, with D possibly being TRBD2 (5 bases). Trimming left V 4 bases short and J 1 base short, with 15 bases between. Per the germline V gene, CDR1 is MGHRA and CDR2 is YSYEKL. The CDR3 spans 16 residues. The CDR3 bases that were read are TGCGCCAGCAGCCCCAGACTGGCCGGGGGCACAGATACG. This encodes CASSPRLAGGTDT. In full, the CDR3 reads CASSPRLAGGTDTQYF.

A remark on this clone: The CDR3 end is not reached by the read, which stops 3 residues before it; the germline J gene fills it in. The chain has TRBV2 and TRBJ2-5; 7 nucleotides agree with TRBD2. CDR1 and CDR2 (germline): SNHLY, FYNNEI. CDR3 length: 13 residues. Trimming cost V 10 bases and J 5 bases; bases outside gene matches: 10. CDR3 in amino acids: CAIATSLGETQYF. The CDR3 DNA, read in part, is TGTGCCATCGCGACTAGCCTGGGGGAGACC. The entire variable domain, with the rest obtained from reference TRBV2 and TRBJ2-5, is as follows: EPEVTQTPSHQVTQMGQEVILRCVPISNHLYFYWYRQILGQKVEFLVSFYNNEISEKSEIFDDQFSVERPDGSNFTLKIRSTKLEDSAMYFCAIATSLGETQYFGPGTRLLVL.

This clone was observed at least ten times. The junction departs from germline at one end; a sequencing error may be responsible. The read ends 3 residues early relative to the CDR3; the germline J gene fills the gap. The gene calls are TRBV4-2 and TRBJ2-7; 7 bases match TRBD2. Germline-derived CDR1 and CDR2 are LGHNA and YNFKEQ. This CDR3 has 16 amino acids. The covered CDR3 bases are TGCGCCAGCAGCCAAGATATGACTAGCAGCTCCTACGAG. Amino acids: CASSQDMTSSSYE. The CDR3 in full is CASSQDMTSSSYEQYF.

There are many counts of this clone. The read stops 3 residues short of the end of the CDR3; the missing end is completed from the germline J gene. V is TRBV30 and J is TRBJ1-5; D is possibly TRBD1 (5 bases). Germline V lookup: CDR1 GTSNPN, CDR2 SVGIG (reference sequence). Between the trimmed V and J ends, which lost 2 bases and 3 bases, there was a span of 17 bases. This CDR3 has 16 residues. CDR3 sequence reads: CAWSRSAGGNNQPQHF. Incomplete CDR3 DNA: TGTGCCTGGAGTAGATCGGCGGGGGGGAACAATCAGCCC. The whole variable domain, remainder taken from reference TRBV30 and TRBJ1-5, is SQTIHQWPATLVQPVGSPLSLECTVEGTSNPNLYWYRQAAGRGLQLLFYSVGIGQISSEVPQNLSASRPQDRQFILSSKKLLLSDSGFYLCAWSRSAGGNNQPQHFGDGTRLSIL.

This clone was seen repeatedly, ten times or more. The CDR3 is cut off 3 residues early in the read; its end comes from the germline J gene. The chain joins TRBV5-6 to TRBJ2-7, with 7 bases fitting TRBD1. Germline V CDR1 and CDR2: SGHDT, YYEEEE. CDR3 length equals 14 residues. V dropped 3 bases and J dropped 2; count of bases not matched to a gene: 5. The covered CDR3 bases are TGTGCCAGCAGCTCTCGGACAGGCGCCTACGAG. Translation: CASSSRTGAYE. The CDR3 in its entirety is CASSSRTGAYEQYF.

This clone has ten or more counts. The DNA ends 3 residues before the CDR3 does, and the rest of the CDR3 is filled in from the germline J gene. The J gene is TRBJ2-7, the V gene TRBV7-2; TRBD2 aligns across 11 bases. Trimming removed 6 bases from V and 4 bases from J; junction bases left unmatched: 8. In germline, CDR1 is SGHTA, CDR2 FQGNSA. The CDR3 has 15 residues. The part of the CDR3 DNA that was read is TGTGCCAGCAGGACAACTAGCGGGAGCTCATACGAG. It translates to CASRTTSGSSYE. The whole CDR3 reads CASRTTSGSSYEQYF.

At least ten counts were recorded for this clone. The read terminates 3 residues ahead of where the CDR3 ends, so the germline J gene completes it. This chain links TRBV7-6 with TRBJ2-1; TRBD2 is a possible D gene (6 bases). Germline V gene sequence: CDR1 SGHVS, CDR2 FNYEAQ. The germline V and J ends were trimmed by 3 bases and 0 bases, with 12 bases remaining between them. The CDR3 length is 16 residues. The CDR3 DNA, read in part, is TGTGCCAGCAGCTTCAGAAATAGCGGCTCCTACAATGAG. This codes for CASSFRNSGSYNE. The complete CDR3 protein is CASSFRNSGSYNEQFF.

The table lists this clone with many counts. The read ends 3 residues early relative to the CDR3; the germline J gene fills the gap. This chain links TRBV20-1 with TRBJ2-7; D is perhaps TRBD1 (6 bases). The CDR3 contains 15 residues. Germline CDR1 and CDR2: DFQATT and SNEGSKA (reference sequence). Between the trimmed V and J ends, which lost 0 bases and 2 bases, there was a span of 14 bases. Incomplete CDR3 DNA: TGCAGTGCTAGAGATGAAGGCGCAGGGGCCTACGAG. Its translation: CSARDEGAGAYE. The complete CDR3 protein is CSARDEGAGAYEQYF.

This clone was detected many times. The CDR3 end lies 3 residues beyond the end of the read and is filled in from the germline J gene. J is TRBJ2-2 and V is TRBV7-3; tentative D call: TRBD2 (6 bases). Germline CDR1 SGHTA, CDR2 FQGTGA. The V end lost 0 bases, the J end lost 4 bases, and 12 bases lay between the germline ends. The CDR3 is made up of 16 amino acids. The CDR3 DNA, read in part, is TGTGCCAGCAGCTTAACGAGTGGAGGGCTCACCGGGGAG. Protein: CASSLTSGGLTGE. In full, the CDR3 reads CASSLTSGGLTGELFF.

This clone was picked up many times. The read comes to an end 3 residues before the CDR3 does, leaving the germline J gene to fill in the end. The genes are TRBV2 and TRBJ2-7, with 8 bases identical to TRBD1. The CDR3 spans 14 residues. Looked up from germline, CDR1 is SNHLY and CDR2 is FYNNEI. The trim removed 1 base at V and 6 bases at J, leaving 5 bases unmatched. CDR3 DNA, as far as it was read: TGTGCCAGCAGTGAAGGTTACAGGGGGAGCGAG. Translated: CASSEGYRGSE. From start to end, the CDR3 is CASSEGYRGSEQYF.

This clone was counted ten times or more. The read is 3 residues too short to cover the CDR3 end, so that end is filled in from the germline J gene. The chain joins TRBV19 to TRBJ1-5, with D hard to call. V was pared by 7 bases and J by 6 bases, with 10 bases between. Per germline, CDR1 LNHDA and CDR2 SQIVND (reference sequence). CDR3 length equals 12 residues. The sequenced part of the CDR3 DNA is TGTGCCAGTATGGGTCCGGGTCAGCCC. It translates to CASMGPGQP. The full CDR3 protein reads CASMGPGQPQHF.

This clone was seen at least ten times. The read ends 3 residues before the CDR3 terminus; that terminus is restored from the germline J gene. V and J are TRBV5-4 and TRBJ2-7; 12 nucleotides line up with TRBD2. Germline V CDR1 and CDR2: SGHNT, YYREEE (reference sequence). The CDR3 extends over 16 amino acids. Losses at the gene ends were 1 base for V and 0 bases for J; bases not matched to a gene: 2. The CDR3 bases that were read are TGTGCCAGCAGCTTGTTGGGACTAGCGGGCTCCTACGAG. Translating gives CASSLLGLAGSYE. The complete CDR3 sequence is CASSLLGLAGSYEQYF.

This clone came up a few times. CDR3 DNA, as far as it was read: TGTGCCAGTAGTACAGTCATGAACACTGAA. It is translated as CASSTVMNTE. The entire CDR3 reads CASSTVMNTEAFF. The chain recombines TRBV19 with TRBJ1-1; D gene unclear. The CDR3 end lies 3 residues beyond the end of the read and is filled in from the germline J gene. Trimming stripped 4 bases from V and 0 bases from J, with 6 bases between. This CDR3 is built from 13 residues. Germline CDR1 is LNHDA and CDR2 is SQIVND (reference sequence).

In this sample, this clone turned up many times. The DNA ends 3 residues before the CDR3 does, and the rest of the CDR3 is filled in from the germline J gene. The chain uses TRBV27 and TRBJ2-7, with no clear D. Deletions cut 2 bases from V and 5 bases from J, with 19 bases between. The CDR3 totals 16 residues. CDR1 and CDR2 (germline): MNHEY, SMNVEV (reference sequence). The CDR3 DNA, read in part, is TGTGCCAGCAGTTTAAAGCAGGCCTCTGCTTGGGACGAG. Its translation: CASSLKQASAWDE. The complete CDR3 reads CASSLKQASAWDEQYF.

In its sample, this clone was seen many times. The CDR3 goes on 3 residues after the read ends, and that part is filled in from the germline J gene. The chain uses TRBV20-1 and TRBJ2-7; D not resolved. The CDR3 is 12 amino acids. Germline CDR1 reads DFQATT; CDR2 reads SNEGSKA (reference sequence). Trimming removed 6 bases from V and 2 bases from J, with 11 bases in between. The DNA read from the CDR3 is TGCAGTGCGAGATGGCAGACCTACGAG. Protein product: CSARWQTYE. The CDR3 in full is CSARWQTYEQYF.